This T cell receptor (beta chain) originates from a study of blood T cell repertoires in COVID-19 (dated by TCRdb to 2020 to 2022). In terms of the full investigation: Collaborator samples came from the United States, Italy and Spain and covered acute and convalescent phases of COVID-19. The prospective study material was composed of cDNA or gDNA derived from T cells, B-cell-depleted T cells, or PBMCs. Subjects who had been exposed to COVID-19, were actively infected with it, or had recovered from it provided the deeply sampled blood TCRbeta repertoires that made up the dataset. The repertoires were made available in a free public database intended to serve as a resource for research on the immune response to SARS-CoV-2. Samples were obtained from the ongoing ImmuneRACE study (first 160 participants) and from some 1,300 subjects provided by 6 global collaborators. Nearly every sample came with metadata listing a de-identified subject ID, COVID-19 status, age in years and sex. Where HLA class I and class II types were available, the types were taken from metadata supplied by the sample provider, not from assay-based typing.

The germline V gene specifies SGDLS as CDR1 and YYNGEE as CDR2. The junction shows trimming of 4 bases on V and 5 bases on J, plus 16 bases between the germline ends. The CDR3 contains 15 residues, cysteine and phenylalanine counted. Only the CDR3 DNA stays, 45 bases, in frame from base 1. General findings and caveats noted by the study authors: How much clinical and demographic metadata was included differed by source and by participant, and the metadata was provided uncurated.

TCRbeta CDR3 regions were amplified from genomic DNA using the immunoSEQ Assay, a bias-controlled multiplex PCR. In the authors' own workflow: The number of nucleated cells in each sample was estimated by amplification of reference gene primers within the assay. Sequence reads were collapsed and filtered to measure the absolute abundance of every unique TCRbeta CDR3 rearrangement. For each sample, productive Simpson clonality was calculated as the square root of Simpson's diversity index across productive rearrangements. TCRdb mirrors the immuneACCESS table, restricted to in-frame sequences. Some clones are absent from its copies; in checked studies, under half trace to an unresolved V gene, and the reason for the others is unknown. The DNA was the basis for D and trimming; V, J and clone size are from that table. A total of roughly 190,000 clones appear in this sample, about 85% of them only once. The ten largest clones add up to roughly 15% of the sample.

At one collaborating source in Seattle, patients were enrolled during active infection and were followed longitudinally through the course of disease. The collaborating institutions used their own protocols to collect whole blood in K2EDTA tubes. For TCRbeta analysis, collaborators shipped samples in one of three forms: frozen whole blood, isolated PBMCs, or DNA extracted from either of those sample types. In the case of this clone: The antigen it binds to is not known. Base quality data are lacking; no much larger clone is found one base away.

This receptor chain uses TRBV9 and TRBJ1-5; the D gene lacks a confident call. The clonotype originates from a woman in her 70s with COVID-19, enrolled during active disease. The material sequenced was peripheral blood. Here the CDR3 is given as CASSLQPTGDQPQHF. Read as DNA, the sequence is TGTGCCAGCAGCCTTCAACCCACGGGTGATCAGCCCCAGCATTTT.